This is a list of T cell receptor beta chains from one sample in a study of ipilimumab plus nivolumab after autologous stem cell transplantation. This table comes from immunoSEQ multiplex PCR, and its TCRdb copy is limited to in-frame clones, with some not included. Of tens of thousands of clones in the sample, 83% were seen once. Specimen: PBMCs, collected in a trial of ipilimumab plus nivolumab as post-transplant consolidation. These receptors were collected from a male donor with diffuse large B-cell lymphoma. The CDR3 runs from the conserved cysteine through the conserved F or W. The order of the fields is V gene, D gene, CDR3 protein. The D gene is left open where the match is weak.

v_call: TRBV9
d_call: .
cdr3_aa: CASSGRRSTDTQYF

v_call: TRBV7-6
d_call: .
cdr3_aa: CASSLVSQAREPATQYF

v_call: TRBV19
d_call: TRBD2
cdr3_aa: CASSINSLAGASTDTQYF

v_call: TRBV7-2
d_call: .
cdr3_aa: CASSRVATNEKLFF

v_call: TRBV7-8
d_call: .
cdr3_aa: CASSLGDEQYF

v_call: TRBV6-1
d_call: .
cdr3_aa: CASSDTGRNNSPLHF

v_call: TRBV2
d_call: .
cdr3_aa: CASSDDTGELFF

v_call: TRBV19
d_call: TRBD1
cdr3_aa: CASSNPDRGYGYTF

v_call: TRBV29-1
d_call: TRBD2
cdr3_aa: CSAGEGLSTDTQYF

v_call: TRBV7-2
d_call: TRBD1
cdr3_aa: CASSPDRVNEQFF

v_call: TRBV6-1
d_call: .
cdr3_aa: CASQNWAQSDGYTF

v_call: TRBV4-2
d_call: .
cdr3_aa: CASSQEGLGEQFF

v_call: TRBV5-8
d_call: .
cdr3_aa: CASTLGGRYQETQYF

v_call: TRBV5-1
d_call: TRBD1
cdr3_aa: CASSCNRGRNGSNQPQHF

v_call: TRBV6-1
d_call: .
cdr3_aa: CASRGVGELGGYTF

v_call: TRBV9
d_call: .
cdr3_aa: CASSATAGSSYEQYF

v_call: TRBV12-5
d_call: TRBD1
cdr3_aa: CASGPWDSLSGNTIYF

v_call: TRBV7-9
d_call: TRBD1
cdr3_aa: CASSLQGAVGANVLTF

v_call: TRBV9
d_call: .
cdr3_aa: CASSVVGTSGANVLTF

v_call: TRBV5-5
d_call: .
cdr3_aa: CASSLGPQPGPVSF

v_call: TRBV9
d_call: TRBD1
cdr3_aa: CASSGTGGGQPQHF

v_call: TRBV11-3
d_call: TRBD1
cdr3_aa: CASSLGLQGITGELFF

v_call: TRBV27
d_call: TRBD2
cdr3_aa: CASSYRVAGGSAAGGELFF

v_call: TRBV18
d_call: .
cdr3_aa: CASSPQGSDTEAFF

v_call: TRBV11-2
d_call: TRBD1
cdr3_aa: CASSDPRGRTDTQYF

v_call: TRBV7-2
d_call: .
cdr3_aa: CASSLGAVQETQYF

v_call: TRBV12-5
d_call: .
cdr3_aa: CASGLRDGTEAFF

v_call: TRBV2
d_call: TRBD2
cdr3_aa: CASSERASGGWGETQYF

v_call: TRBV5-1
d_call: TRBD1
cdr3_aa: CASSLGDRGSEAFF

v_call: TRBV19
d_call: .
cdr3_aa: CASSTRPPYNEQFF

v_call: TRBV7-2
d_call: .
cdr3_aa: CAGSGGARTEAFF

v_call: TRBV6-5
d_call: .
cdr3_aa: CASSRKNTEAFF

v_call: TRBV4-1
d_call: TRBD2
cdr3_aa: CASSQESGGNTGELFF

v_call: TRBV6-1
d_call: .
cdr3_aa: CASKLYTEAFF

v_call: TRBV7-2
d_call: TRBD1
cdr3_aa: CASSQDREDGYTF

v_call: TRBV19
d_call: TRBD2
cdr3_aa: CASSFSGGAPDTQYF

v_call: TRBV5-1
d_call: .
cdr3_aa: CASQETGRNTDTQYF

v_call: TRBV5-4
d_call: TRBD1
cdr3_aa: CASSWDRGSGELFF

v_call: TRBV15
d_call: TRBD1
cdr3_aa: CATSRWTGNYGYTF

v_call: TRBV7-8
d_call: .
cdr3_aa: CASSLLRDTGELFF

v_call: TRBV7-9
d_call: .
cdr3_aa: CASSFVSSTLSDTQYF

v_call: TRBV2
d_call: .
cdr3_aa: CASRAVGYYGYTF

v_call: TRBV13
d_call: TRBD2
cdr3_aa: CASSSYSGGSSTDTQYF

v_call: TRBV5-5
d_call: .
cdr3_aa: CASSLAIGDSGANVLTF